This entry concerns a single TCR beta chain. Its antigen is currently unknown. The data derive from a study of naive and memory T cell subsets. Study-wide findings and caveats: Especially in CD8 cells, naive repertoires contained a few larger clonotypes, possibly CD45RA-re-expressing memory cells. TCR counts from RNA may reflect activation-linked expression changes.

CDR3 size: 15 residues. Germline V gene sequence: CDR1 LGHNA, CDR2 YSLEER. The trim removed 3 bases at V and 8 bases at J, leaving 5 bases unmatched. Both TRBC1 and TRBC2 were covered by a beta constant-region primer of two equimolar oligonucleotides. The ligated cDNA underwent four PCR rounds using SP2 and nested alpha and beta constant-region primers. A 12-nucleotide UMI and the SP2 primer were added to the cDNA 3' end by oligonucleotide ligation. In TCRdb, the UMI-ligation and nested PCR reads were re-called with MiXCR into one record per CDR3 protein. This sample carries about 90,000 distinct CDR3 sequences, 11% of them seen once, and the ten largest clones take approximately 0.14%.

The material sequenced was naive CD4+ T cells from blood. This rearrangement joins TRBV4-3 to TRBJ1-4; 11 nucleotides match TRBD1. The TCR was taken from a human donor in good health. This chain's CDR3 is CASSHGQGAAEKLFF. CDR3 sequence (DNA): TGCGCCAGCAGCCACGGACAGGGGGCGGCGGAAAAACTGTTTTTT.